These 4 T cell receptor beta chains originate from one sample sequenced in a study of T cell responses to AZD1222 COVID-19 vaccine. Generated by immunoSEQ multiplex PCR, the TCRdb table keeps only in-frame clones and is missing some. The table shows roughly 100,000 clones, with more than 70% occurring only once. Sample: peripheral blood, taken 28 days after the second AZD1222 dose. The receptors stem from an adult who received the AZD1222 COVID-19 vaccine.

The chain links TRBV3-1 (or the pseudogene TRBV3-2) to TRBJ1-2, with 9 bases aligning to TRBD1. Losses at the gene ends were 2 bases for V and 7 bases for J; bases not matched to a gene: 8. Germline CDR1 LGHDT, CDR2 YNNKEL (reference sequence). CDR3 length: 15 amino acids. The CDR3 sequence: CASSQNGQGIGGYTF. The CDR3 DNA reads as TGTGCCAGCAGCCAAAACGGACAGGGGATCGGTGGCTACACCTTC.

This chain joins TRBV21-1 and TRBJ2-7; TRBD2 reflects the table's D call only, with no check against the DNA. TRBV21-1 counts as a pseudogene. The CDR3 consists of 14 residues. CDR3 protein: CAARLAGVSYEQYF. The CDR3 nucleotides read TGTGCCGCCCGACTAGCGGGAGTCTCCTACGAGCAGTACTTC.

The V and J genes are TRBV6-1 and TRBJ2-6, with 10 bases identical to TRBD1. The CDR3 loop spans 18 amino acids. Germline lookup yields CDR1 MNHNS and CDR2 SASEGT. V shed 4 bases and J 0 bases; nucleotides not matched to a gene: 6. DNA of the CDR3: TGTGCCAGCAGTGCCCCGGGACAGGGGAGCTCTGGGGCCAACGTCCTGACTTTC. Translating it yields CASSAPGQGSSGANVLTF.

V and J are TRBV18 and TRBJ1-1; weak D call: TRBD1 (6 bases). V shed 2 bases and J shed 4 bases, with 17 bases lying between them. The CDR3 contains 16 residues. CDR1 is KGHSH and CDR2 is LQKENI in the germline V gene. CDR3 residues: CASSPYGGRRSTEAFF. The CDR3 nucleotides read TGTGCCAGCTCACCATATGGGGGGCGTAGGAGCACTGAAGCTTTCTTT.